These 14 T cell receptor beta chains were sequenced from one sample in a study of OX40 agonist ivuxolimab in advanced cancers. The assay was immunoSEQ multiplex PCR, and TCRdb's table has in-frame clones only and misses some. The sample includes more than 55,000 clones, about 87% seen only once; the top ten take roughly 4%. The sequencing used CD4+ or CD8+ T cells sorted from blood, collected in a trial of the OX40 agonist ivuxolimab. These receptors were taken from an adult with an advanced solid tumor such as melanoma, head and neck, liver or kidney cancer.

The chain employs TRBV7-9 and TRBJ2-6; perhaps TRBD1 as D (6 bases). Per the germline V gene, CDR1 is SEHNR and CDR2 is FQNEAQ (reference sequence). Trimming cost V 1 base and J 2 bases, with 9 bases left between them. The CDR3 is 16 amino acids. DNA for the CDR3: TGTGCCAGCAGCTTAGAGAAGGGGGCTGGGGCCAACGTCCTGACTTTC. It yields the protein CASSLEKGAGANVLTF.

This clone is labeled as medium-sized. The chain's CDR3 is CASSSSSGDYNEQFF. CDR3 nucleotide sequence: TGTGCCAGTAGTTCCTCTAGCGGAGACTACAATGAGCAGTTCTTC. The J gene is TRBJ2-1, the V gene TRBV19; 7 bases map to TRBD2. V was pared by 5 bases and J by 3 bases, with 7 bases of the junction left unmatched. Germline V gene sequence: CDR1 LNHDA, CDR2 SQIVND (reference sequence). The CDR3 has 15 residues.

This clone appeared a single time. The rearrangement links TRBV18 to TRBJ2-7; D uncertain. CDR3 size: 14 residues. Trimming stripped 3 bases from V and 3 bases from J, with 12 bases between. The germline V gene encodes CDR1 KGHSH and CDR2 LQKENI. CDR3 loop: CASSPRLTGYEQYF. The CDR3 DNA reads TGTGCCAGCTCACCTCGCCTCACGGGCTACGAGCAGTACTTC.

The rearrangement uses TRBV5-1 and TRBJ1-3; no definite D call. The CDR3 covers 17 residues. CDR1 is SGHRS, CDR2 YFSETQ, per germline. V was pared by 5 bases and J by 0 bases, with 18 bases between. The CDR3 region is CASSPGPRSISGNTIYF. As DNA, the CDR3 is TGCGCCAGCAGTCCCGGTCCGCGCAGCATCTCTGGAAACACCATATATTTT.

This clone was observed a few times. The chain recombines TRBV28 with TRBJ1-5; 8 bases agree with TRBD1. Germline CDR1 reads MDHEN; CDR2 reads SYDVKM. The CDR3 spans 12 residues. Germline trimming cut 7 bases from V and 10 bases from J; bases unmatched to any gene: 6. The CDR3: CASTTGVKPQHF. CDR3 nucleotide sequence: TGTGCCAGCACGACAGGGGTGAAACCCCAGCATTTT. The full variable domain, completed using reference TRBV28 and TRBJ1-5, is DVKVTQSSRYLVKRTGEKVFLECVQDMDHENMFWYRQDPGLGLRLIYFSYDVKMKEKGDIPEGYSVSREKKERFSLILESASTNQTSMYLCASTTGVKPQHFGDGTRLSIL.

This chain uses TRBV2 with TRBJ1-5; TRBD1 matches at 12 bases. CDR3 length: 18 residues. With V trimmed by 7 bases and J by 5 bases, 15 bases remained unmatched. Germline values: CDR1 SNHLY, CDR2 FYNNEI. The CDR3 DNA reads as TGTGCCAGCACAAAAAGCCGGGACAGGGGGCTCAAGGATCAGCCCCAGCATTTT. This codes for CASTKSRDRGLKDQPQHF.

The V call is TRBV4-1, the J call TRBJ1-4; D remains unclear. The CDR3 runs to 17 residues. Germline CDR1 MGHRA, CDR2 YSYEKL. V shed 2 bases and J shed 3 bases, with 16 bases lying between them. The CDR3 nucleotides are TGCGCCAGCAGCCAACATGAGACACGTCCGGCTAATGAAAAACTGTTTTTT. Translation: CASSQHETRPANEKLFF.

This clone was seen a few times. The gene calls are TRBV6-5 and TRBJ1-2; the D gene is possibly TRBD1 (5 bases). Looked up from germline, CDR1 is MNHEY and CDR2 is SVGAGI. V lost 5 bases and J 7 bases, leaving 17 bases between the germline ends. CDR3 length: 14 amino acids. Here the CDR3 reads CASSPPGGALGYTF. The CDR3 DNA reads TGTGCCAGCAGTCCCCCGGGCGGGGCTCTTGGCTACACCTTC.

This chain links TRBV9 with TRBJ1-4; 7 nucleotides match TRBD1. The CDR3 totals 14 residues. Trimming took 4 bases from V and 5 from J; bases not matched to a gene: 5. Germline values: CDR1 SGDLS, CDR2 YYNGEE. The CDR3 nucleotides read TGTGCCAGCAGCCCCCGGGGACAGAATGAAAAACTGTTTTTT. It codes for CASSPRGQNEKLFF.

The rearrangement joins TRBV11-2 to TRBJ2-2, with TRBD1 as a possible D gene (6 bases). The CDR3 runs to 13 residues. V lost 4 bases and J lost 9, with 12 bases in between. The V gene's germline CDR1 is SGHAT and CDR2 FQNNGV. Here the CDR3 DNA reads TGTGCCAGCAGCTCTACAGGGCTTCGGGAGCTGTTTTTT. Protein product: CASSSTGLRELFF.

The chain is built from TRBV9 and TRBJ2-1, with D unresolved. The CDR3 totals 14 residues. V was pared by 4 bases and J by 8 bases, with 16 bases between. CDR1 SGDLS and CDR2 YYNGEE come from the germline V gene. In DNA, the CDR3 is TGTGCCAGCAGCACCCCCCCGCGGACGGATGAGCAGTTCTTC. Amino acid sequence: CASSTPPRTDEQFF.

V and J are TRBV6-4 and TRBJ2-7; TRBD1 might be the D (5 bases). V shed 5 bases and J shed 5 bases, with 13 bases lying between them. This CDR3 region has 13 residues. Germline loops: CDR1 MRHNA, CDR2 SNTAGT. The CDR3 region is CASSTQGGNEQYF. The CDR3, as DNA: TGTGCCAGCAGTACCCAGGGTGGCAACGAGCAGTACTTC.

CDR3 sequence reads: CAWSENRDNEQFF. For the CDR3, the DNA is TGTGCCTGGAGCGAAAACAGGGACAATGAGCAGTTCTTC. This chain connects TRBV30 to TRBJ2-1; tentative D call: TRBD1 (6 bases). Germline-derived CDR1 and CDR2 are GTSNPN and SVGIG (reference sequence). This CDR3 has 13 residues. Trimming shortened V by 3 bases and J by 5 bases, and 11 bases separated the two germline ends.

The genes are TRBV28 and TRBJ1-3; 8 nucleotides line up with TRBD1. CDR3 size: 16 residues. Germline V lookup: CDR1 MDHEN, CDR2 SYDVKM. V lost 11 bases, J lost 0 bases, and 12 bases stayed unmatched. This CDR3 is CACSGAGGPSGNTIYF. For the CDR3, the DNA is TGTGCCTGTTCCGGGGCAGGGGGCCCCTCTGGAAACACCATATATTTT.